This entry concerns a single T cell receptor beta chain. This sample is part of a study of patients and donors after allogeneic stem cell transplantation. The V and J ends lost 3 bases and 1 base respectively, with 11 bases between them. This CDR3 has 15 residues. Germline CDR1 KGHDR, CDR2 SFDVKD. MiXCR was run by TCRdb on the RT-PCR reads, yielding one entry per CDR3 protein. The sample has more than 850,000 distinct CDR3 sequences, 15% to 20% seen once. The source of this sequence is a human donor who was either an allogeneic HSCT recipient or a stem cell or donor lymphocyte infusion donor (not recorded which). It is not recorded whose cells these are; they may come from a transplant donor. The chain joins TRBV24-1 to TRBJ2-5; D remains ambiguous. The sample taken for sequencing was blood, either unsorted or a sorted T cell fraction (not recorded which). The CDR3 sequence: CATSDPGRSQETQYF. The CDR3 region has the DNA TGTGCCACCAGTGATCCTGGACGGTCCCAAGAGACCCAGTACTTC.